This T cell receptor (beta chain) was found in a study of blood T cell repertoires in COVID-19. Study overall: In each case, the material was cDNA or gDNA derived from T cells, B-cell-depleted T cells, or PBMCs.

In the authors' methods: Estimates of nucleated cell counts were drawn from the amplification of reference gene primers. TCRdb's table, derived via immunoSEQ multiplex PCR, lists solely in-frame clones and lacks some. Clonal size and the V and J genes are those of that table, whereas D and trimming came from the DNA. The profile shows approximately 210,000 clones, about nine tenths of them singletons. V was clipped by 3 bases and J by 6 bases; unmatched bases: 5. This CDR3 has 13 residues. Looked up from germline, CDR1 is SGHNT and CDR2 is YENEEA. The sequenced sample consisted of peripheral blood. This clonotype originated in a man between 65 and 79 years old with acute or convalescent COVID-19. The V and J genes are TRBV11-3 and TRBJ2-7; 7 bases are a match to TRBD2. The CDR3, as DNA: TGTGCCAGCAGCTTGACCCGCGGGAGCGAGCAGTACTTC. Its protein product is CASSLTRGSEQYF. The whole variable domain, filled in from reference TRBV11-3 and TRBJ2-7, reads EAGVVQSPRYKIIEKKQPVAFWCNPISGHNTLYWYLQNLGQGPELLIRYENEEAVDDSQLPKDRFSAERLKGVDSTLKIQPAELGDSAVYLCASSLTRGSEQYFGPGTRLTVT.